These T cell receptor beta chains were read from a single sample in a study of T cell repertoires in cytomegalovirus infection. TCRdb reprocessed the reads with MiXCR, giving one entry per CDR3 protein. The sample holds approximately 200,000 distinct CDR3 sequences, over 20% seen once. The sample taken for sequencing was CD8+ T cells from PBMCs. All receptors come from a human donor in good health (CMV status not recorded). Some clones in this sample may be carry-over from other donors' samples. Both conserved end residues are part of each CDR3.

J gene	V gene	CDR3 protein
TRBJ1-4	TRBV12-3/TRBV12-4	CASRPGQGRPNEKLFF
TRBJ1-2	TRBV20-1	CRGTGLSTNYGYTF
TRBJ2-1	TRBV7-3	CASSLFLAGNNEQFF
TRBJ2-7	TRBV28	CASSSSSLSPGQAPYEQYF
TRBJ2-3	TRBV11-1	CASSWDSGGYLLTDTQYF
TRBJ2-3	TRBV28	CASSLNGHGAEDTQYF
TRBJ2-1	TRBV7-6	CASSVGGNNEQFF
TRBJ2-3	TRBV29-1	CSVEGRQGTDTQYF
TRBJ2-1	TRBV10-2	CASSHLAGEYNEQFF
TRBJ1-1	TRBV7-9	CASSSPGQASFF
TRBJ2-3	TRBV5-1	CASSVSGTGGDTQYF
TRBJ2-1	TRBV4-2	CASSQDPLSDEQFF
TRBJ2-7	TRBV6-6	CASSYLGADEQYF
TRBJ1-3	TRBV5-1	CASSSGQPLDTIYF
TRBJ2-2	TRBV5-1	CASSLAGLAGELFF
TRBJ2-6	TRBV7-6	CASSVSGANVLTF
TRBJ2-5	TRBV20-1	CSAETRLAGGYQETQYF
TRBJ2-5	TRBV7-3	CASSLTGASGVETQYF
TRBJ1-2	TRBV20-1	CSARTDSPGYTF
TRBJ1-2	TRBV7-6	CASSTGTPANYGYTF
TRBJ2-5	TRBV30	CAWSVTMETQYF
TRBJ2-1	TRBV28	CARGMMAEQFF
TRBJ2-1	TRBV28	CASSALMEVSSYNEQFF
TRBJ1-1	TRBV4-2	CASSQETGLQTEAFF
TRBJ2-3	TRBV12-3/TRBV12-4	CASSFGTEITDTQYF
TRBJ1-5	TRBV7-9	CASSAGTGPPQHF
TRBJ2-5	TRBV27	CASSLFLGDQETQYF
TRBJ1-4	TRBV15	CATSRDRQGTNEKLFF
TRBJ2-2	TRBV2	CASSGTSDTGELFF
TRBJ1-6	TRBV7-6	CASSFDVASPLHF
TRBJ1-3	TRBV4-2	CASSQEGRGLPDGYFNTIYF
TRBJ2-1	TRBV9	CASGGVDQQQFF
TRBJ1-5	TRBV6-1	CASRGQTDHGQPQHF
TRBJ1-2	TRBV11-2	CASSVERWDPMGYTF
TRBJ2-7	TRBV7-8	CASSLGGGGAIEQYF
TRBJ1-6	TRBV20-1	CSAFRGVNSPLHF
TRBJ1-6	TRBV9	CASSPLLESSYNSPLHF
TRBJ1-3	TRBV4-1	CASSQDLSRVYGNTIYF
TRBJ1-2	TRBV28	CASSFPGLNYGYTF
TRBJ1-2	TRBV20-1	CSAREGGWGRDGGYTF
TRBJ1-1	TRBV2	CASPGGSVMNTEAFF
TRBJ2-2	TRBV7-8	CASSWIAGGFTGELFF
TRBJ2-7	TRBV7-9	CASSLIAGGIYEQYF
TRBJ1-1	TRBV7-9	CASSLWVNEAFF
TRBJ1-5	TRBV15	CATSRDPPGMNNQPQHF
TRBJ1-1	TRBV7-9	CASSGQGLSNTEAFF
TRBJ2-7	TRBV20-1	CSARSTGPTSYEQYF
TRBJ2-1	TRBV7-2	CASSLAPSGGPEGNEQFF
TRBJ1-4	TRBV6-6	CASSYSYETRREKLFF
TRBJ2-5	TRBV12-3/TRBV12-4	CASSLEVSGGLRETQYF
TRBJ2-1	TRBV12-3/TRBV12-4	CASSLKVGGLDSYNEQFF
TRBJ2-5	TRBV11-2	CASSTGLAAQETQYF